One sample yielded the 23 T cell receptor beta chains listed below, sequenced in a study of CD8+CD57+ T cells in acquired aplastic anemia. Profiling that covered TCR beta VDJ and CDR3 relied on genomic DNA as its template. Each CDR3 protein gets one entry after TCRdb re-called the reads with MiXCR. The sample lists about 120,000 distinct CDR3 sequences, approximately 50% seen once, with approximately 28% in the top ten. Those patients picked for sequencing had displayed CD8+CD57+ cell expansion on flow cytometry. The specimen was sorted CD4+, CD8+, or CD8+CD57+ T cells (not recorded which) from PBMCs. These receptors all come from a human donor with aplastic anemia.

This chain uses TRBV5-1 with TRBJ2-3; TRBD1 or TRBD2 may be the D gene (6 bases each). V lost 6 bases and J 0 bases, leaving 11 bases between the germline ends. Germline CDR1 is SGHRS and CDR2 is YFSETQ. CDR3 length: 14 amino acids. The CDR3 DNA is TGCGCCAGCAATGGAGGGGGGAGCACAGATACGCAGTATTTT. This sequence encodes CASNGGGSTDTQYF.

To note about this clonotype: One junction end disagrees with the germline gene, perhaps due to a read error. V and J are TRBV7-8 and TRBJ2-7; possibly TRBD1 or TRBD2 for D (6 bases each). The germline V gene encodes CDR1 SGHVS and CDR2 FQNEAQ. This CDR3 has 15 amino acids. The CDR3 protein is CASSQGRSSSYGQYF. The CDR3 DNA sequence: TGTGCCAGCAGCCAGGGGAGGTCTAGCTCCTACGGGCAGTACTTT.

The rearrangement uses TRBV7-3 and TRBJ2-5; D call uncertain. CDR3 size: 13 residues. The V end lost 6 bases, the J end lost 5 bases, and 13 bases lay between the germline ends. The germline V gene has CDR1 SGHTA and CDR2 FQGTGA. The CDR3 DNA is TGTGCCAGCAGTTCCGGATCCTGGGAGACCCAGTACTTC. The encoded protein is CASSSGSWETQYF.

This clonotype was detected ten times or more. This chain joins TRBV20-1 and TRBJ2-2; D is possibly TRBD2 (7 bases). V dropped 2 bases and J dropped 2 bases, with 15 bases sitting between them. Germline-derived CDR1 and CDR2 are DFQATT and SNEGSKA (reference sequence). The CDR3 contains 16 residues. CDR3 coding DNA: TGCAGTGCTAGACAAGGGGGGGGGACCAACACCGGGGAGCTGTTTTTT. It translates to CSARQGGGTNTGELFF.

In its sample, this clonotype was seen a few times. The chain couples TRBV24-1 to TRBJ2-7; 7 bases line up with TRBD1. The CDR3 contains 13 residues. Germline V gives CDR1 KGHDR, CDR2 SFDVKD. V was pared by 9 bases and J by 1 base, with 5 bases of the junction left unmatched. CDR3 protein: CATRDSNSYEQYF. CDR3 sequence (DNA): TGTGCCACCCGGGACAGCAATTCCTACGAGCAGTACTTC.

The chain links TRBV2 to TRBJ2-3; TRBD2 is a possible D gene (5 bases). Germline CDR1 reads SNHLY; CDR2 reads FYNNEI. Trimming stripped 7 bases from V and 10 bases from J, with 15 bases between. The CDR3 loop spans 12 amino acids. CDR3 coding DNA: TGTGCCAGCAACCCGGGAAGATTGGCGCAGTATTTT. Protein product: CASNPGRLAQYF.

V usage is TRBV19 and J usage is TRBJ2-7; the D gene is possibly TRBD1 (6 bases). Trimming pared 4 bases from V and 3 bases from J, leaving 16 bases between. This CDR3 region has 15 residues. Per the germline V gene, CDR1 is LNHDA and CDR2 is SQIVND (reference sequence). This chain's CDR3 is CASSNTYRANYEQYF. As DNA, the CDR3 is TGTGCCAGTAGTAATACCTACAGGGCCAACTACGAGCAGTACTTC.

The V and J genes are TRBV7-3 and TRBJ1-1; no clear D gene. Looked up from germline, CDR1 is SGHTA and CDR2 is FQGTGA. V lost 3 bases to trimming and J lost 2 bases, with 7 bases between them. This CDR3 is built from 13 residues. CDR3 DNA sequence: TGTGCCAGCAGCTTGACAAGTAACACTGAAGCTTTCTTT. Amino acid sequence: CASSLTSNTEAFF.

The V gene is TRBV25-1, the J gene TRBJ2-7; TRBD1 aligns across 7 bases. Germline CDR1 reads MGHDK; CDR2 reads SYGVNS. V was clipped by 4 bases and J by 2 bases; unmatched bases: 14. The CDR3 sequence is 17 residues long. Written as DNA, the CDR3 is TGTGCCAGCAGTGTCTCCCCGGGACAGCCGGGACCCTACGAGCAGTACTTC. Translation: CASSVSPGQPGPYEQYF.

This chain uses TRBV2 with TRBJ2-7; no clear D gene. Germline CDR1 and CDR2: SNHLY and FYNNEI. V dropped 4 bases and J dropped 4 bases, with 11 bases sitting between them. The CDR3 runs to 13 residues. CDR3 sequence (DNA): TGTGCCAGCAGTGTTGAGACAACATACGAGCAGTACTTC. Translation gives CASSVETTYEQYF. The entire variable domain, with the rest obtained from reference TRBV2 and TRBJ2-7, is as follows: EPEVTQTPSHQVTQMGQEVILRCVPISNHLYFYWYRQILGQKVEFLVSFYNNEISEKSEIFDDQFSVERPDGSNFTLKIRSTKLEDSAMYFCASSVETTYEQYFGPGTRLTVT.

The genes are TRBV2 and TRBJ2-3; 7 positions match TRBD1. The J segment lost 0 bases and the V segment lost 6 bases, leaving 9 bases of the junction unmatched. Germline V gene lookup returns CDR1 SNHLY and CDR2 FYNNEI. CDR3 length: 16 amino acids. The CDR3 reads CASRGQDLSSTDTQYF. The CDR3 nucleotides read TGTGCCAGCAGAGGACAGGATCTCTCTAGCACAGATACGCAGTATTTT.

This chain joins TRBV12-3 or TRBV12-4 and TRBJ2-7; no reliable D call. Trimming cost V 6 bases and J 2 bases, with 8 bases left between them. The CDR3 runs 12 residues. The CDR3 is CASSLNPYEQYF. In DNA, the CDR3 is TGTGCCAGCAGCCTCAACCCCTACGAGCAGTACTTC.

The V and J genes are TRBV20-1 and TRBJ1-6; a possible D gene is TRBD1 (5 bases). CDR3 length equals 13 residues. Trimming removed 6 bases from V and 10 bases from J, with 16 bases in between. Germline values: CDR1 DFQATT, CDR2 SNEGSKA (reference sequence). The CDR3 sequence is CSAGEGWRSPLHF. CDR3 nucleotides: TGCAGTGCGGGGGAGGGGTGGCGCTCACCCCTCCACTTT.

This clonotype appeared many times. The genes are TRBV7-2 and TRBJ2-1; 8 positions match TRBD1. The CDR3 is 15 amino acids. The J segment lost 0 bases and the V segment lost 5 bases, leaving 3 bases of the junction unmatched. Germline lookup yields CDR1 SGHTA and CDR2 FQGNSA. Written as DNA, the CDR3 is TGTGCCAGCAGCCCCGGACAGGGCTCCTACAATGAGCAGTTCTTC. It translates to CASSPGQGSYNEQFF.

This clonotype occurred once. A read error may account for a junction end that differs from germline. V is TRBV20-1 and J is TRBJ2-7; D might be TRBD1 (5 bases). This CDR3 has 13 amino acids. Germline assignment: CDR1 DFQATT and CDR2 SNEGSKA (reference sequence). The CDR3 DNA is TGCGGTGCTATTGGGCAGGGATTCTTAGAGCAGTACTTC. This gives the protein CGAIGQGFLEQYF.

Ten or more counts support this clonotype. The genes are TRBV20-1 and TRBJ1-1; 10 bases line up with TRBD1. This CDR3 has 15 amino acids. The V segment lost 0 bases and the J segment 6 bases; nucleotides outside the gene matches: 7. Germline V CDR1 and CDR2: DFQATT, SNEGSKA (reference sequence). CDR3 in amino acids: CSARDVDRGPSEAFF. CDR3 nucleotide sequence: TGCAGTGCTAGAGATGTTGACAGGGGGCCCTCTGAAGCTTTCTTT.

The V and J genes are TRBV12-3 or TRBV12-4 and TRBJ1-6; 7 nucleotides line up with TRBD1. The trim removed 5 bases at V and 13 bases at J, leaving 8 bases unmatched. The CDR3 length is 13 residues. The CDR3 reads CASSGQVGTPLHF. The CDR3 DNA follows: TGTGCCAGCAGTGGACAGGTCGGGACGCCCCTCCACTTT.

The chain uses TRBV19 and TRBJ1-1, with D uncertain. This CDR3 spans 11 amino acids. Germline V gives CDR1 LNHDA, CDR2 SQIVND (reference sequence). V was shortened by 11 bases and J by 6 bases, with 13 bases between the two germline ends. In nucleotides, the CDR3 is TGTGCCTGCAGCTCGGGTTCTGAAGCTTTCTTT. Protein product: CACSSGSEAFF.

The CDR3 is CASRPDRETQYF. CDR3 nucleotide sequence: TGCGCCAGCCGACCTGACAGAGAGACCCAGTACTTC. This sequence joins TRBV10-2 and TRBJ2-5; D possibly corresponds to TRBD1 (5 bases). This CDR3 spans 12 amino acids. V lost 8 bases to trimming and J lost 4 bases, with 11 bases between them. Germline V gives CDR1 WSHSY, CDR2 SAAADI.

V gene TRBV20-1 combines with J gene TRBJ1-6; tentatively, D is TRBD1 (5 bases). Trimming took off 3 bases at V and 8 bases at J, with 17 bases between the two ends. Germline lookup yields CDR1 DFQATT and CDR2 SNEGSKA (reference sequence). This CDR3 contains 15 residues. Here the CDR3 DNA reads TGCAGTGCTAGGCTCCAGGGTGGCGATGATTCACCCCTCCACTTT. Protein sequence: CSARLQGGDDSPLHF.

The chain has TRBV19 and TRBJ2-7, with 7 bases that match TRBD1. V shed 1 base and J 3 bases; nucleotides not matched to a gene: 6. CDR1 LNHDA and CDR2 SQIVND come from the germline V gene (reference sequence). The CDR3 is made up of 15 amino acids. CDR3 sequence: CASSIGTGLNYEQYF. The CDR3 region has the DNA TGTGCCAGTAGTATAGGGACAGGTCTAAACTACGAGCAGTACTTC.

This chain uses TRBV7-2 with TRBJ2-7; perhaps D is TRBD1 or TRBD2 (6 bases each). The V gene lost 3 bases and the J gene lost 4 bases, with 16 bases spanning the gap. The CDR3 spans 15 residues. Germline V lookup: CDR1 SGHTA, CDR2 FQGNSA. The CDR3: CASSLVWGAEYEQYF. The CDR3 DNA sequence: TGTGCCAGCAGCTTGGTCTGGGGGGCCGAGTACGAGCAGTACTTC.

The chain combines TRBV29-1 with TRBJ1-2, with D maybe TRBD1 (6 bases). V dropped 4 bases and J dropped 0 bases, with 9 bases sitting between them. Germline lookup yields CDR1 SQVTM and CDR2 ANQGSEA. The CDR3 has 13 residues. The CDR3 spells CSVGTEANYGYTF. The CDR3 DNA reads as TGCAGCGTTGGGACAGAAGCTAACTATGGCTACACCTTC.